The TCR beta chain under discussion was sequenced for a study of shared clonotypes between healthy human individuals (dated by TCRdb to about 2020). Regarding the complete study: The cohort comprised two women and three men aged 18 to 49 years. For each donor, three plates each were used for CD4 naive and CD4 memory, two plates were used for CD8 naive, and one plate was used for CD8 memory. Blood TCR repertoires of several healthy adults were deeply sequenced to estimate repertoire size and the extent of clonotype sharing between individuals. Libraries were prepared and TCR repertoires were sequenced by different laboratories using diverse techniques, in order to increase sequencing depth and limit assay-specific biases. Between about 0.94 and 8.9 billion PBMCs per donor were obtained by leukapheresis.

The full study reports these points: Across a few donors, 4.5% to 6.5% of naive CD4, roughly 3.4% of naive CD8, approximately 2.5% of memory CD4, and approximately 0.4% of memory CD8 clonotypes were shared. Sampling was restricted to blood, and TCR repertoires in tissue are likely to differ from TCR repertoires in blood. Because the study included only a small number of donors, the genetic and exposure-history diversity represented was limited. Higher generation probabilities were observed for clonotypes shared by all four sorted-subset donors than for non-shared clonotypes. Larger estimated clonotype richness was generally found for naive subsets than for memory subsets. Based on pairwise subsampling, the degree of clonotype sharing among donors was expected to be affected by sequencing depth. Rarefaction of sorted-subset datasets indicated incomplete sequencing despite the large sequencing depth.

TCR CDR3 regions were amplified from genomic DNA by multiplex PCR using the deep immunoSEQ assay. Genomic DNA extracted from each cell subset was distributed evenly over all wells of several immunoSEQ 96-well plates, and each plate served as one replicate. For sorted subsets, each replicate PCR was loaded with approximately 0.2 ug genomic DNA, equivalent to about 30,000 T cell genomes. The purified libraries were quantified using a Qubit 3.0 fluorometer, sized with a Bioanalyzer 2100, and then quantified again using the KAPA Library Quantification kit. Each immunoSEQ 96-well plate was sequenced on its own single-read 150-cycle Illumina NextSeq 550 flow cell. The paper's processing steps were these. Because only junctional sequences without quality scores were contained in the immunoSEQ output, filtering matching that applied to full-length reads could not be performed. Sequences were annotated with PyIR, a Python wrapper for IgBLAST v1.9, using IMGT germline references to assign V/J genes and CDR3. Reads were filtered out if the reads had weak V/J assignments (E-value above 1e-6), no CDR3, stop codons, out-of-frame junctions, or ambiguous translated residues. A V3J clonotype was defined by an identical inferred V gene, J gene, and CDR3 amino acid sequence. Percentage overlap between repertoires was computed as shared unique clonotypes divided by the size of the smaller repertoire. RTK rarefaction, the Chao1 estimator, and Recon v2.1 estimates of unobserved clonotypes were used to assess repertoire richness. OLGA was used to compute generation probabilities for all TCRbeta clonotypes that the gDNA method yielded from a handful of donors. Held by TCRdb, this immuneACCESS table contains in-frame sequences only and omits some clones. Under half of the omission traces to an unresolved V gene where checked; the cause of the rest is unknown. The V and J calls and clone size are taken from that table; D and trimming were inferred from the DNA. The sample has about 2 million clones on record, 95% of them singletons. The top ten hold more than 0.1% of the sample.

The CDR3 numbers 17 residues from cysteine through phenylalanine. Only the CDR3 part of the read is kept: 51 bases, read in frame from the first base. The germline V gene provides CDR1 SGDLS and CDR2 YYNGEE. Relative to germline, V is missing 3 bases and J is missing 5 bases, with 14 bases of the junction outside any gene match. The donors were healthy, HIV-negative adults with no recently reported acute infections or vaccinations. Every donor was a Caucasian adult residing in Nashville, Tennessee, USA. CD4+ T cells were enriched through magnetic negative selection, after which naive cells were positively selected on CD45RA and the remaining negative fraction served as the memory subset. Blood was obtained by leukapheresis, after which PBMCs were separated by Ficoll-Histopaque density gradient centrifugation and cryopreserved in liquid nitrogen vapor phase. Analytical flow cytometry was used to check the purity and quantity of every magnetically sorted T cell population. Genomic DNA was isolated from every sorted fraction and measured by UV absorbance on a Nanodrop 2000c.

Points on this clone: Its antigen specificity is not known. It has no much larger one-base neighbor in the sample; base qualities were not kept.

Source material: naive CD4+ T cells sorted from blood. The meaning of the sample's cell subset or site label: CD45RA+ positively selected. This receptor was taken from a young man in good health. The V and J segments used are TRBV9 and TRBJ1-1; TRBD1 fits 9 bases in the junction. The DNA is TGTGCCAGCAGCGACCCTTTTGGAACAGGGGGCAGGACTGAAGCTTTCTTT. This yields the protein CASSDPFGTGGRTEAFF.